A selection of T cell receptor beta chains follows, all from one sample in a study of shared clonotypes between healthy human individuals. The table came from immunoSEQ multiplex PCR; TCRdb's copy has only in-frame clones and leaves some out. The sample records about 640,000 clones, approximately 75% being singletons. Sample: memory CD4+ T cells sorted from blood. The receptor source for this set is a woman in her twenties or thirties in good health. CDR3s include the opening cysteine and the closing phenylalanine or tryptophan. D genes are given only for firm matches. Clone size is not always given. Where it is, it says once, few, many or a class for expanded clones.

v_call: TRBV9; clone_size: once; j_call: TRBJ2-2; d_call: TRBD2; cdr3_length: 16; cdr3_aa: CASSARDYPNTGELFF; cdr3_nt: TGTGCCAGCAGCGCCAGGGACTACCCGAACACCGGGGAGCTGTTTTTT
v_call: TRBV6-4; clone_size: NA; j_call: TRBJ2-1; d_call: TRBD2; cdr3_length: 14; cdr3_aa: CASSDTVRTREQFF; cdr3_nt: TGTGCCAGCAGTGACACGGTACGGACTAGGGAGCAGTTCTTC
v_call: TRBV28; clone_size: NA; j_call: TRBJ2-4; d_call: TRBD1; cdr3_length: 15; cdr3_aa: CASSLSGTGNNIQYF; cdr3_nt: TGTGCCAGCAGTTTATCGGGGACAGGGAACAACATTCAGTACTTC
v_call: TRBV6-4; clone_size: NA; j_call: TRBJ2-3; d_call: TRBD1; cdr3_length: 16; cdr3_aa: CASSDSGTGGFDTQYF; cdr3_nt: TGTGCCAGCAGTGACTCAGGGACAGGCGGTTTCGATACGCAGTATTTT
v_call: TRBV25-1; clone_size: NA; j_call: TRBJ2-5; d_call: TRBD2; cdr3_length: 16; cdr3_aa: CASSTALAGVGETQYF; cdr3_nt: TGTGCCAGCAGTACCGCACTAGCGGGAGTGGGAGAGACCCAGTACTTC
v_call: TRBV18; clone_size: NA; j_call: TRBJ1-2; d_call: TRBD1; cdr3_length: 16; cdr3_aa: CASSPREGALIYGYTF; cdr3_nt: TGTGCCAGCTCACCACGGGAGGGGGCGCTTATCTATGGCTACACCTTC
v_call: TRBV29-1; clone_size: few; j_call: TRBJ2-3; d_call: TRBD2; cdr3_length: 11; cdr3_aa: CSGRETDTQYF; cdr3_nt: TGCAGCGGGCGGGAGACAGATACGCAGTATTTT
v_call: TRBV18; clone_size: NA; j_call: TRBJ1-1; d_call: TRBD1; cdr3_length: 16; cdr3_aa: CASSPGTGRSGTEAFF; cdr3_nt: TGTGCCAGCTCACCCGGGACAGGGCGGTCAGGTACTGAAGCTTTCTTT
v_call: TRBV7-2; clone_size: NA; j_call: TRBJ2-7; d_call: NA; cdr3_length: 12; cdr3_aa: CASSFLTYEQYF; cdr3_nt: TGTGCCAGCAGCTTCCTAACCTACGAGCAGTACTTC
v_call: TRBV5-5; clone_size: NA; j_call: TRBJ2-1; d_call: NA; cdr3_length: 15; cdr3_aa: CASSLEGRVGHEQFF; cdr3_nt: TGTGCCAGCAGCTTGGAGGGCAGGGTCGGTCATGAGCAGTTCTTC
v_call: TRBV7-8; clone_size: NA; j_call: TRBJ1-1; d_call: NA; cdr3_length: 13; cdr3_aa: CASSLGTPSPAFF; cdr3_nt: TGTGCCAGCAGCTTAGGGACTCCCAGCCCAGCTTTCTTT
v_call: TRBV7-3; clone_size: NA; j_call: TRBJ1-2; d_call: NA; cdr3_length: 17; cdr3_aa: CASSLSAARLAGPGYTF; cdr3_nt: TGTGCCAGCAGCTTATCTGCGGCTAGGCTGGCAGGGCCTGGCTACACCTTC
v_call: TRBV28; clone_size: NA; j_call: TRBJ2-7; d_call: NA; cdr3_length: 16; cdr3_aa: CASSYLSGPLTSGQYF; cdr3_nt: TGTGCCAGCAGTTACCTATCCGGACCGCTGACTTCTGGGCAGTACTTC
v_call: TRBV30; clone_size: NA; j_call: TRBJ1-2; d_call: NA; cdr3_length: 11; cdr3_aa: CAWGRAVGYTF; cdr3_nt: TGTGCCTGGGGCAGGGCGGTAGGCTACACCTTC
v_call: TRBV7-9; clone_size: few; j_call: TRBJ2-3; d_call: NA; cdr3_length: 13; cdr3_aa: CASSLIGTDTQYF; cdr3_nt: TGTGCCAGCAGCTTAATTGGCACAGATACGCAGTATTTT
v_call: TRBV6-1; clone_size: NA; j_call: TRBJ2-6; d_call: TRBD1; cdr3_length: 15; cdr3_aa: CASSAQGTGANVLTF; cdr3_nt: TGTGCCAGCAGCGCACAGGGGACTGGGGCCAACGTCCTGACTTTC
v_call: TRBV10-1; clone_size: few; j_call: TRBJ1-2; d_call: NA; cdr3_length: 13; cdr3_aa: CASSSGVGYGYTF; cdr3_nt: TGCGCCAGCAGTTCAGGGGTTGGCTATGGCTACACCTTC
v_call: TRBV11-2; clone_size: NA; j_call: TRBJ2-5; d_call: NA; cdr3_length: 12; cdr3_aa: CASSPHRETQYF; cdr3_nt: TGTGCCAGCAGCCCGCACAGGGAGACCCAGTACTTC
v_call: TRBV5-6; clone_size: NA; j_call: TRBJ2-1; d_call: TRBD2; cdr3_length: 15; cdr3_aa: CASSLGLAEDNEQFF; cdr3_nt: TGTGCCAGCAGCTTGGGACTAGCGGAGGACAATGAGCAGTTCTTC
v_call: TRBV7-9; clone_size: NA; j_call: TRBJ2-1; d_call: TRBD1; cdr3_length: 13; cdr3_aa: CASSPGTGSEQFF; cdr3_nt: TGTGCCAGCAGCCCGGGGACAGGGTCTGAGCAGTTCTTC
v_call: TRBV20-1; clone_size: few; j_call: TRBJ2-7; d_call: NA; cdr3_length: 11; cdr3_aa: CSASLVGEQYF; cdr3_nt: TGCAGTGCTAGCCTAGTTGGCGAGCAGTACTTC
v_call: TRBV6-1; clone_size: few; j_call: TRBJ2-7; d_call: NA; cdr3_length: 14; cdr3_aa: CASSEETRSRGKYF; cdr3_nt: TGTGCCAGCAGTGAAGAAACCAGGAGTCGGGGAAAGTACTTC
v_call: TRBV18; clone_size: NA; j_call: TRBJ2-6; d_call: NA; cdr3_length: 16; cdr3_aa: CASSPFSSSGANVLTF; cdr3_nt: TGTGCCAGCTCACCCTTCTCTTCCTCTGGGGCCAACGTCCTGACTTTC
v_call: TRBV10-3; clone_size: NA; j_call: TRBJ2-1; d_call: TRBD2; cdr3_length: 16; cdr3_aa: CAIGTSGRGSYNEQFF; cdr3_nt: TGTGCCATCGGGACTAGCGGGAGAGGGTCGTACAATGAGCAGTTCTTC
v_call: TRBV5-1; clone_size: few; j_call: TRBJ1-1; d_call: NA; cdr3_length: 13; cdr3_aa: CASSLDSGTEAFF; cdr3_nt: TGCGCCAGCAGCTTGGACAGTGGGACTGAAGCTTTCTTT
v_call: TRBV19; clone_size: NA; j_call: TRBJ1-5; d_call: TRBD1; cdr3_length: 17; cdr3_aa: CASRPGRGGTGGQPQHF; cdr3_nt: TGTGCCAGTAGACCCGGCCGGGGGGGGACAGGAGGTCAGCCCCAGCATTTT
v_call: TRBV19; clone_size: NA; j_call: TRBJ2-7; d_call: NA; cdr3_length: 15; cdr3_aa: CASSIVIGESGEQYF; cdr3_nt: TGTGCCAGTAGTATAGTCATAGGGGAAAGCGGCGAGCAGTACTTC